This T cell receptor (beta chain) was recovered during a study of cytomegalovirus exposure and HLA in healthy donors. The PCR was carried out with 60 Vbeta primers and 13 Jbeta primers. The data were produced by immunoSEQ multiplex PCR, yet TCRdb's version contains in-frame clones alone and is incomplete. Altogether 150,000 to 200,000 clones are present, around three quarters being singletons, with the ten largest covering approximately 2.2%. The study's findings and limits: It was reportedly the case that the classifier diagnosed cytomegalovirus status with high specificity and sensitivity. V- and J-gene trimming of TCR beta was linked (in a later analysis) to a missense DCLRE1C variant. Cytomegalovirus association was assigned to about 150 TCR beta chains.

Whereas donors were nominally healthy upon sampling, unrecorded immune exposures were probable. As to this clone: As yet, its antigen is unknown.

Germline-derived CDR1 and CDR2 are GTSNPN and SVGIG (reference sequence). The CDR3 runs to 11 residues. The V gene lost 4 bases and the J gene lost 6 bases, with 6 bases spanning the gap. This TCR derives from a woman in her fifties or sixties in good health and CMV-seronegative. The sample consisted of PBMCs. The chain employs TRBV30 and TRBJ2-2; no clear D. As DNA, the CDR3 is TGTGCCTGGACCATGTCCGGGGAGCTGTTTTTT. This gives the protein CAWTMSGELFF.